The 21 T cell receptor beta chains below all came from one sample that was sequenced in a study of T cell responses to AZD1222 COVID-19 vaccine. Data came from immunoSEQ multiplex PCR; TCRdb stores just in-frame clones and leaves some out. The sample holds around 140,000 clones, roughly 86% seen once. Sequencing was performed on peripheral blood, taken 28 days after the second dose of the MenACWY control vaccine. The receptors come from an adult who received the MenACWY meningococcal vaccine as a control.

The table lists this clone with a count of one. The CDR3, as DNA: TGTGCCAGCAGCTTACGGGGAGGGGTGTCTTGGACTGAGCAGTTCTTC. It codes for CASSLRGGVSWTEQFF. The chain uses TRBV7-8 and TRBJ2-1, with 7 bases lining up with TRBD2. This CDR3 is 16 amino acids long. Germline V gives CDR1 SGHVS, CDR2 FQNEAQ. The junction had 13 bases not matched to a gene; V was cut back by 2 bases and J by 9 bases.

The J gene is TRBJ1-1, the V gene TRBV5-4; 7 bases fit TRBD1. Trimming at V came to 6 bases and at J to 6 bases, leaving 14 bases not matched to a gene. Germline values: CDR1 SGHNT, CDR2 YYREEE (reference sequence). The CDR3 is made up of 15 amino acids. The CDR3 spells CASNPQQGRFAEAFF. The DNA for the CDR3 is TGTGCCAGCAACCCCCAACAGGGGAGGTTCGCTGAAGCTTTCTTT.

This clone was recorded a few times. The chain has TRBV5-6 and TRBJ2-3, with unresolved D. The V and J ends lost 0 bases and 3 bases respectively, with 11 bases between them. The CDR3 is made up of 15 amino acids. The germline gives CDR1 SGHDT, CDR2 YYEEEE. CDR3 sequence: CASSLGPAGTDTQYF. Here the CDR3 DNA reads TGTGCCAGCAGCTTGGGTCCCGCAGGTACAGATACGCAGTATTTT.

J is TRBJ1-6 and V is TRBV7-3; no firm D call. The CDR3 length is 16 residues. Germline V lookup: CDR1 SGHTA, CDR2 FQGTGA. V gave up 0 bases and J gave up 5 bases, with 11 bases separating them. Written as DNA, the CDR3 is TGTGCCAGCAGCTTAACCAGCCCCGACAATAATTCACCCCTCCACTTT. This encodes CASSLTSPDNNSPLHF.

The rearrangement uses TRBV5-1 and TRBJ2-5; TRBD2 matches 9 bases. Losses at the gene ends were 0 bases for V and 4 bases for J; bases not matched to a gene: 1. Germline CDR1 and CDR2: SGHRS and YFSETQ. The CDR3 has 14 amino acids. As DNA, the CDR3 is TGCGCCAGCAGCTTGGTAGCGGGAGCAGAGACCCAGTACTTC. Translating it yields CASSLVAGAETQYF.

The V call is TRBV9, the J call TRBJ1-6; D is undetermined. Trimming cost V 7 bases and J 7 bases, with 12 bases left between them. This CDR3 is 13 amino acids long. The germline gives CDR1 SGDLS, CDR2 YYNGEE. CDR3 loop: CASFPPNNSPLHF. The CDR3 DNA reads TGTGCCAGCTTTCCGCCAAACAATTCACCCCTCCACTTT.

This sequence joins TRBV28 and TRBJ2-7; D gene ambiguous. Germline values: CDR1 MDHEN, CDR2 SYDVKM. The CDR3 has 11 residues. V was trimmed by 7 bases and J by 2 bases, leaving 6 bases between them. The CDR3 loop reads CASKNPYEQYF. CDR3 sequence (DNA): TGTGCCAGCAAAAACCCCTACGAGCAGTACTTC.

This clone was found once. V gene TRBV2 combines with J gene TRBJ1-4; D is perhaps TRBD1 (5 bases). Trimming cost V 6 bases and J 4 bases, with 9 bases left between them. Germline V gene sequence: CDR1 SNHLY, CDR2 FYNNEI. CDR3 length: 13 residues. The CDR3 sequence is CASRWGINEKLFF. Written as DNA, the CDR3 is TGTGCCAGCAGATGGGGGATTAATGAAAAACTGTTTTTT.

Only a few counts were recorded for this clone. The J gene is TRBJ1-2, the V gene TRBV12-3 or TRBV12-4, with D unresolved. The CDR3 length is 13 residues. The V end was cut by 3 bases, the J end by 4 bases, with 9 bases between. This CDR3 is CASSLSPGYGYTF. The CDR3 DNA follows: TGTGCCAGCAGTTTGAGTCCGGGCTATGGCTACACCTTC.

The rearrangement joins TRBV10-1 to TRBJ2-2; D unclear. CDR1 is WNHNN, CDR2 SYGVQD, per germline (reference sequence). The CDR3 totals 17 residues. V dropped 2 bases and J dropped 0 bases, with 13 bases sitting between them. CDR3 bases: TGCGCCAGCAGTGAGAAGACACCCTTAACGAACACCGGGGAGCTGTTTTTT. The encoded protein is CASSEKTPLTNTGELFF.

The gene calls are TRBV2 and TRBJ1-2; D gene ambiguous. Trimming took off 0 bases at V and 3 bases at J, with 11 bases between the two ends. The CDR3 totals 15 residues. From germline, CDR1 is SNHLY and CDR2 FYNNEI. For the CDR3, the DNA is TGTGCCAGCAGTGAAGCGCGGCAGTCCTACTATGGCTACACCTTC. Protein product: CASSEARQSYYGYTF.

The rearrangement uses TRBV6-2 or TRBV6-3 and TRBJ1-5; 7 bases are a match to TRBD1. CDR3 length: 16 amino acids. The V segment lost 6 bases and the J segment 0 bases; nucleotides outside the gene matches: 8. Germline values: CDR1 MNHEY, CDR2 SVGEGT. The chain's CDR3 is CASSRQGPYSNQPQHF. CDR3 nucleotides: TGTGCCAGCAGCAGACAGGGTCCTTATAGCAATCAGCCCCAGCATTTT.

The J gene is TRBJ1-2, the V gene TRBV5-6; the D gene is possibly TRBD1 (6 bases). The V and J ends lost 0 bases and 5 bases respectively, with 14 bases between them. From germline, CDR1 is SGHDT and CDR2 YYEEEE. This CDR3 has 15 amino acids. Written as DNA, the CDR3 is TGTGCCAGCAGCTTGGAGGCAGGGAGGGGGTATGGCTACACCTTC. Translation: CASSLEAGRGYGYTF.

The chain recombines TRBV6-5 with TRBJ2-3; 10 bases are a match to TRBD1. J lost 3 bases, V lost 5 bases, and 5 bases had no gene match. This CDR3 has 15 amino acids. From germline, CDR1 is MNHEY and CDR2 SVGAGI. In DNA form, the CDR3 reads TGTGCCAGCAGTACCGGACAGGGGGTAACAGATACGCAGTATTTT. This gives the protein CASSTGQGVTDTQYF.

The rearrangement links TRBV30 to TRBJ2-5; possibly TRBD1 or TRBD2 for D (5 bases each). Looked up from germline, CDR1 is GTSNPN and CDR2 is SVGIG (reference sequence). This CDR3 has 16 amino acids. The V end was cut by 0 bases, the J end by 2 bases, with 16 bases between. The CDR3: CAWSVEQGAGQETQYF. The CDR3 nucleotides read TGTGCCTGGAGTGTAGAGCAGGGTGCGGGTCAAGAGACCCAGTACTTC.

Concerning this clone itself: The sample holds other DNA sequences that translate to the same CDR3. The rearrangement links TRBV18 to TRBJ2-7; D remains ambiguous. V was pared by 3 bases and J by 4 bases, with 4 bases between. The CDR3 is made up of 11 amino acids. Germline CDR1 and CDR2: KGHSH and LQKENI. The CDR3 nucleotides are TGTGCCAGCTCACCCGGTTACGAGCAGTACTTC. Translating gives CASSPGYEQYF.

The chain has TRBV6-2 or TRBV6-3 and TRBJ1-1; D is ambiguous. Looked up from germline, CDR1 is MNHEY and CDR2 is SVGEGT. The germline V and J ends were trimmed by 5 bases and 0 bases, with 4 bases remaining between them. The CDR3 covers 12 residues. The CDR3 sequence is CASSPMNTEAFF. The CDR3 DNA sequence: TGTGCCAGCAGTCCAATGAACACTGAAGCTTTCTTT.

The rearrangement links TRBV5-1 to TRBJ1-5, with D uncertain. From germline, CDR1 is SGHRS and CDR2 YFSETQ. The germline V and J ends were trimmed by 8 bases and 4 bases, with 7 bases remaining between them. CDR3 length equals 11 residues. Written as DNA, the CDR3 is TGCGCCAGTCCCTCTAATCAGCCCCAGCATTTT. This codes for CASPSNQPQHF.

This chain connects TRBV5-1 to TRBJ1-4; TRBD1 might be the D (5 bases). Looked up from germline, CDR1 is SGHRS and CDR2 is YFSETQ. The CDR3 length is 15 residues. V lost 4 bases and J 8 bases, leaving 18 bases between the germline ends. This CDR3 reads CASSPTGTRGEKLFF. In DNA, the CDR3 is TGCGCCAGCAGCCCAACGGGGACCCGGGGAGAAAAACTGTTTTTT. The whole variable domain, remainder taken from reference TRBV5-1 and TRBJ1-4, is KAGVTQTPRYLIKTRGQQVTLSCSPISGHRSVSWYQQTPGQGLQFLFEYFSETQRNKGNFPGRFSGRQFSNSRSEMNVSTLELGDSALYLCASSPTGTRGEKLFFGSGTQLSVL.

The genes are TRBV6-5 and TRBJ1-1, with D unclear. Deletions cut 5 bases from V and 3 bases from J, with 7 bases between. CDR3 size: 12 residues. Germline CDR1 is MNHEY and CDR2 is SVGAGI. CDR3 sequence reads: CASSTTDTEAFF. The CDR3 region has the DNA TGTGCCAGCAGTACTACAGACACTGAAGCTTTCTTT.

The V and J genes are TRBV9 and TRBJ2-1, with no clear D. The germline V gene encodes CDR1 SGDLS and CDR2 YYNGEE. The CDR3 covers 14 residues. Trimming left V 4 bases short and J 1 base short, with 9 bases between. CDR3 bases: TGTGCCAGCAGCCCCACTACTTCCTACAATGAGCAGTTCTTC. Its translation: CASSPTTSYNEQFF.